These 5 T cell receptor beta chains were all obtained from the same sample, sequenced in a study of T cells in Graves' hyperthyroidism and ophthalmopathy. It was RNA transcripts that yielded the amplified TCR beta CDR3 regions. HTBI primers were the set used in a first-round RT-PCR of the TCR CDR3. TCRdb recomputed calls from the multiplex PCR reads with MiXCR, one row per CDR3 protein. The sample holds some 300,000 distinct CDR3 sequences, approximately 19% seen once. Sequenced material: blood. These receptors were collected from a man in his forties or fifties with Graves' ophthalmopathy.

V usage is TRBV20-1 and J usage is TRBJ2-5; TRBD2 agrees at 10 bases. Germline CDR1 reads DFQATT; CDR2 reads SNEGSKA (reference sequence). The CDR3 loop spans 19 amino acids. After removal of 1 base from V and 4 bases from J, the junction contained 18 bases not matched to a gene. The CDR3 DNA follows: TGCAGTGCTAGAGGAACCGTCTTGGGAGCGGGAGGGCCCCTAGAGACCCAGTACTTC. Translated: CSARGTVLGAGGPLETQYF.

This clonotype has only a few counts. The V gene is TRBV28, the J gene TRBJ2-7; D is tentatively TRBD1 or TRBD2 (5 bases each). Trimming pared 3 bases from V and 5 bases from J, leaving 14 bases between. Germline CDR1 is MDHEN and CDR2 is SYDVKM. The CDR3 is 14 residues long. This CDR3 is CASSLPGTTNEQYF. The CDR3 coding sequence is TGTGCCAGCAGTTTGCCAGGGACCACTAACGAGCAGTACTTC.

The rearrangement joins TRBV19 to TRBJ1-5; tentative D call: TRBD1 (6 bases). The ends were cut back, 2 bases at V and 4 bases at J, with 9 bases in the middle. Germline CDR1 LNHDA, CDR2 SQIVND (reference sequence). The CDR3 runs 14 residues. This CDR3 reads CASSIRDTNQPQHF. The CDR3 DNA sequence: TGTGCCAGTAGTATAAGGGACACTAATCAGCCCCAGCATTTT.

The genes are TRBV29-1 and TRBJ1-5, with 7 nucleotides matching TRBD1. CDR1 and CDR2 from the germline V gene are SQVTM and ANQGSEA. V shed 7 bases and J 3 bases; nucleotides not matched to a gene: 9. There are 14 residues in the CDR3. CDR3 loop: CSAATGTDNQPQHF. CDR3 in DNA: TGCAGCGCCGCGACAGGGACCGACAATCAGCCCCAGCATTTT.

This clonotype was seen a few times. The V and J genes are TRBV18 and TRBJ2-3; D ambiguous. The germline V gene encodes CDR1 KGHSH and CDR2 LQKENI. The CDR3 has 19 residues. V was trimmed by 4 bases and J by 4 bases, leaving 27 bases between them. CDR3 in amino acids: CASSLTSPGGGVEADTQYF. The CDR3 DNA reads as TGTGCCAGCTCACTCACATCCCCCGGCGGTGGCGTAGAGGCAGATACGCAGTATTTT. The complete variable domain, with remaining parts taken from reference TRBV18 and TRBJ2-3, reads NAGVMQNPRHLVRRRGQEARLRCSPMKGHSHVYWYRQLPEEGLKFMVYLQKENIIDESGMPKERFSAEFPKEGPSILRIQQVVRGDSAAYFCASSLTSPGGGVEADTQYFGPGTRLTVL.